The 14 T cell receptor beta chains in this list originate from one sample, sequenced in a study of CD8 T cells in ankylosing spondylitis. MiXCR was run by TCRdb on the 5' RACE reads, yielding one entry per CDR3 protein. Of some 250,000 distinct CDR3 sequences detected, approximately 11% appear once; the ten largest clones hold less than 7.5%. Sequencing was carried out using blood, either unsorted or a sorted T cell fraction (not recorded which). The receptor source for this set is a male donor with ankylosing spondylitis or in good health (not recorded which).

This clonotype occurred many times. This CDR3 reads CASSPWTGGGTDTQYF. The CDR3 DNA sequence: TGTGCCAGCAGTCCCTGGACAGGGGGCGGCACAGATACGCAGTATTTT. The J gene is TRBJ2-3, the V gene TRBV12-3 or TRBV12-4; 11 positions agree with TRBD1. V was pared by 5 bases and J by 1 base, with 5 bases of the junction left unmatched. This CDR3 contains 16 residues.

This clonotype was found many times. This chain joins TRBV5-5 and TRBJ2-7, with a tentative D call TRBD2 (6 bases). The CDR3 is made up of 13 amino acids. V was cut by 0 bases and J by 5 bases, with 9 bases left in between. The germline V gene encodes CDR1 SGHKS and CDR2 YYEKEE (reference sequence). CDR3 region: CASSLGLVHEQYF. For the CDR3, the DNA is TGTGCCAGCAGCTTGGGACTAGTCCACGAGCAGTACTTC.

CDR3 DNA sequence: TGTGCCAGCAGTGGGGCAGGCAACACCGGGGAGCTGTTTTTT. Amino acids: CASSGAGNTGELFF. The chain is built from TRBV6-1 and TRBJ2-2, with D uncertain. The length of the CDR3 is 14 residues. Germline loops: CDR1 MNHNS, CDR2 SASEGT. V was clipped by 4 bases and J by 2 bases, with 8 bases between them.

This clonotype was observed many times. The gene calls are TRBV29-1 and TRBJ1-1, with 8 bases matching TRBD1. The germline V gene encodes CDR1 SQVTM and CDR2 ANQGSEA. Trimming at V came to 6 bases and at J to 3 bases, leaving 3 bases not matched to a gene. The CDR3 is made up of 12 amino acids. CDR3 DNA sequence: TGCAGCGTCCTGACAGGGGACACTGAAGCTTTCTTT. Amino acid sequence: CSVLTGDTEAFF. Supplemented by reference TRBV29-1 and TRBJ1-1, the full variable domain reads SAVISQKPSRDICQRGTSLTIQCQVDSQVTMMFWYRQQPGQSLTLIATANQGSEATYESGFVIDKFPISRPNLTFSTLTVSNMSPEDSSIYLCSVLTGDTEAFFGQGTRLTVV.

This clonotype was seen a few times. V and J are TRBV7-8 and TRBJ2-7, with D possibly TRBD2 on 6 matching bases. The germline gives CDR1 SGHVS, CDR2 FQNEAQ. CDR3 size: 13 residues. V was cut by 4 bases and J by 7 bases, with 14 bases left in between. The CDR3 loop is CASSSTRSQEQYF. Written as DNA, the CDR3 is TGTGCCAGCAGCTCGACTAGATCCCAAGAGCAGTACTTC.

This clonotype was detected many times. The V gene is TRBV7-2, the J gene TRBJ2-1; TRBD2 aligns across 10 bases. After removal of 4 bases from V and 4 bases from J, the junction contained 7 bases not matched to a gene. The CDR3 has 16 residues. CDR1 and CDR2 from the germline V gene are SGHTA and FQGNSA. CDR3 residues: CASSSRTSGAYNEQFF. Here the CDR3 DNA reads TGTGCCAGCAGCTCCCGAACTAGCGGGGCATACAATGAGCAGTTCTTC.

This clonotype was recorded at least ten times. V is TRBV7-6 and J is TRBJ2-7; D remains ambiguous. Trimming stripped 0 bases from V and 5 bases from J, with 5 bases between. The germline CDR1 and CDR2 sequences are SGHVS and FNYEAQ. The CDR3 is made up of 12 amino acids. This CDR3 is CASSLAPDEQYF. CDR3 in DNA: TGTGCCAGCAGCTTAGCGCCTGACGAGCAGTACTTC.

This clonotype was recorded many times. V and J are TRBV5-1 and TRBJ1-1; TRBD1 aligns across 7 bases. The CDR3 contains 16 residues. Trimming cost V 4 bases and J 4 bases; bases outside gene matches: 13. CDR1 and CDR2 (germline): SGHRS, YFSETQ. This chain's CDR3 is CASSLRDSGFGTEAFF. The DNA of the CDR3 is TGCGCCAGCAGCCTCCGGGACAGTGGTTTTGGCACTGAAGCTTTCTTT.

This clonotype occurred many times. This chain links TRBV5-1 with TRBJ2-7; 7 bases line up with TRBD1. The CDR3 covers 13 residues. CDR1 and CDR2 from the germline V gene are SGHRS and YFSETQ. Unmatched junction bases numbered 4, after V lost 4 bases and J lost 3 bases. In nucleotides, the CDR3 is TGCGCCAGCAGCGAAGGGACAGACTACGAGCAGTACTTC. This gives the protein CASSEGTDYEQYF.

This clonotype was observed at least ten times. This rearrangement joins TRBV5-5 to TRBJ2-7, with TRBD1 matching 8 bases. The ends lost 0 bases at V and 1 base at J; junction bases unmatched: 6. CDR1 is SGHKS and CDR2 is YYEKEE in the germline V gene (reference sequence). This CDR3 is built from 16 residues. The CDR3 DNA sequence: TGTGCCAGCAGCTTGGGGCAGGGGGCGATTTCCTACGAGCAGTACTTC. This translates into CASSLGQGAISYEQYF.

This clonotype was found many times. The CDR3 reads CASSPNGLVSGELFF. For the CDR3, the DNA is TGCGCCAGCAGCCCGAACGGACTAGTTTCCGGGGAGCTGTTTTTT. This chain links TRBV5-1 with TRBJ2-2, with 7 bases fitting TRBD2. CDR3 length equals 15 residues. Germline trimming cut 4 bases from V and 6 bases from J; bases unmatched to any gene: 9. CDR1 is SGHRS, CDR2 YFSETQ, per germline.

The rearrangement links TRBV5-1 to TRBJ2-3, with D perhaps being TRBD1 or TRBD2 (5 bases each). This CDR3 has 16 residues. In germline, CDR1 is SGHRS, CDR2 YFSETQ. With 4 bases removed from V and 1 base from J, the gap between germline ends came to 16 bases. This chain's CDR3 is CASSVISGSGTDTQYF. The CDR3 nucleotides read TGCGCCAGCAGCGTCATCTCAGGGAGCGGCACAGATACGCAGTATTTT.

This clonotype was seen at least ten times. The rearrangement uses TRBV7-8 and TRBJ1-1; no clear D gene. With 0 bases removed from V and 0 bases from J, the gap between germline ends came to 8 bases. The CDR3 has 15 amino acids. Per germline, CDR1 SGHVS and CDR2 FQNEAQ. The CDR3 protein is CASSLAGPMNTEAFF. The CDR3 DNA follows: TGTGCCAGCAGCTTAGCAGGGCCTATGAACACTGAAGCTTTCTTT.

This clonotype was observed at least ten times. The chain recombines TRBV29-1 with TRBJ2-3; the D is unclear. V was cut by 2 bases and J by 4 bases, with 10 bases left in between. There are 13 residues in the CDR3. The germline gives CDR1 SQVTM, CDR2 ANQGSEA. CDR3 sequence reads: CSVEPVEADTQYF. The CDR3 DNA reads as TGCAGCGTTGAACCCGTCGAGGCAGATACGCAGTATTTT.